Listed here is a single T cell receptor (beta chain). Its antigen target is currently unknown. No quality values exist for individual bases; no much larger clone is one base distant. This sample is drawn from a study of cytomegalovirus exposure and HLA in healthy donors (dated by TCRdb to between 2016 and 2019). A note on the overall study: According to a later analysis, one platform produced both the 100 to 150 validation repertoires and the 550 to 800 repertoires of the first cohort. The study aimed to test whether signatures of past pathogen exposure could be identified by cataloging public T cell receptors. In addition to the first cohort of 666 subjects, a separate validation cohort of 100 to 150 different subjects was used. High-throughput TCR immunosequencing, statistical association of individual TCRs with disease status, and machine learning were combined to predict cytomegalovirus infection status.

Separate from the roughly 650-subject first cohort, the validation cohort of about 130 subjects was the group to which the donors belonged. The library came from the immunoSEQ multiplex PCR assay. In the paper's pipeline: A statistical classification framework was built to diagnose cytomegalovirus status from the catalog of TCR beta chain sequences. TCRdb retrieved this table from immuneACCESS and kept in-frame rearrangements only. Not all clones are present; in checked studies, unresolved V genes account for under half, and no reason is known for the remainder. D and trimming come from the DNA, and the V and J calls and clone size come from that table. A total of roughly 120,000 clones appear in this sample, more than 75% of them only once. The ten largest account for roughly 2% of the sample. V and J lose 5 bases and 0 bases, and a span of 5 bases separates them. From a lookup of the germline V gene, CDR1 and CDR2 are SGHVS and FQNEAQ. The CDR3 holds 13 amino acids from the cysteine to the phenylalanine. Here the CDR3 DNA is all that survives: 39 bases in frame from base 1.

What the research found in general, with its limitations: In both the original and validation cohorts, the classifier was reported to diagnose cytomegalovirus status with high specificity and sensitivity. A total of fewer than 200 TCR beta chains were listed by the study as associated with cytomegalovirus. The authors suggested that the approach could potentially be generalized to other disease states and immunological phenotypes. Most TCR sequences were observed very rarely across donors, whereas some public TCRs were present in many individuals. In a later analysis, TCRs clustered in the first cohort were found to also tend to co-occur in the roughly 120 validation repertoires, with about 93% of cluster scores above 0. In vitro tests confirmed that a few of the cytomegalovirus-associated TCR beta chains recognize cytomegalovirus antigens. The validation cohort had no HLA typing available for a later analysis, so co-occurrence within that cohort was assessed over all 120 or so repertoires.

The receptor was isolated from a woman in her 30s in good health and CMV-seronegative. What was sequenced was PBMCs. The sequence is built from TRBV7-8 and TRBJ1-5; the D gene remains uncertain. The CDR3 in this case is CASSRDSNQPQHF. The nucleotides read TGTGCCAGCAGCCGAGATAGCAATCAGCCCCAGCATTTT. Reference TRBV7-8 and TRBJ1-5 genes cover what lies past the CDR3, so the full variable domain is GAGVSQSPRYKVAKRGQDVALRCDPISGHVSLFWYQQALGQGPEFLTYFQNEAQLDKSGLPSDRFFAERPEGSVSTLKIQRTQQEDSAVYLCASSRDSNQPQHFGDGTRLSIL.